This T cell receptor beta chain was documented in a study of neoadjuvant anti-PD-1 for oral cavity cancer. At the level of the study: Around day 43, patients without progression received a fourth nivolumab dose before surgery. Points from the study as a whole: After neoadjuvant nivolumab, PBMC T cell clonality was significantly higher in non-responders than responders.

Worth noting for this clone: Its target is not known.

The sample's time point: after neoadjuvant nivolumab, at surgical resection. Analysis of PBMCs was direct, with no culture step. Sequenced by immunoSEQ multiplex PCR; TCRdb stores in-frame clones only, minus some. Found here are more than 11,000 clones, approximately 70% of them singletons; the top ten hold approximately 3.4%. The clonotype was recovered from a person between 40 and 85 years old with oral cavity squamous cell carcinoma. The input for sequencing was PBMCs, taken after nivolumab (anti-PD-1) treatment.

CDR3 bases: TGTGCCAGCATTTTAGACCAGAGACATTACAATGAGCAGTTCTTC. This encodes CASILDQRHYNEQFF. V gene TRBV2 combines with J gene TRBJ2-1; D is ambiguous. CDR3 length equals 15 residues. V lost 7 bases to trimming and J lost 4 bases, with 17 bases between them. Germline-derived CDR1 and CDR2 are SNHLY and FYNNEI. The whole variable domain, remainder taken from reference TRBV2 and TRBJ2-1, is EPEVTQTPSHQVTQMGQEVILRCVPISNHLYFYWYRQILGQKVEFLVSFYNNEISEKSEIFDDQFSVERPDGSNFTLKIRSTKLEDSAMYFCASILDQRHYNEQFFGPGTRLTVL.